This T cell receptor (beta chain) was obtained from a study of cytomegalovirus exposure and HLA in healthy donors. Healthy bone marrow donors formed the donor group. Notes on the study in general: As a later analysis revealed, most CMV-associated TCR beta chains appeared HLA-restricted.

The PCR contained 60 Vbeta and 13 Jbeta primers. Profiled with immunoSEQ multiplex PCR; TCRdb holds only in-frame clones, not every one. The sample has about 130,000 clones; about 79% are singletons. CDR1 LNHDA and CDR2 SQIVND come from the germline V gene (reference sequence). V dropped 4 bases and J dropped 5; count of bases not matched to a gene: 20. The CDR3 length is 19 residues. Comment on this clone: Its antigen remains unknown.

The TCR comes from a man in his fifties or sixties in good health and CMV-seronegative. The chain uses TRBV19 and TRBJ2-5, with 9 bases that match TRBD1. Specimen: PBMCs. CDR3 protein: CASSTQLLAGTGFGETQYF. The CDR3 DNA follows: TGTGCCAGTAGTACCCAACTGCTAGCCGGGACAGGGTTTGGGGAGACCCAGTACTTC.